The 30 T cell receptor beta chains below were found in one sample sequenced in a study of CD8 T cells in Susac syndrome. After extraction with the RNeasy kit, about 0.5 to 1 ug of the RNA was reverse transcribed using random hexamers. TCRdb reprocessed the immunoSEQ multiplex PCR reads with MiXCR, giving one entry per CDR3 protein. The sample lists 120,000 or so distinct CDR3 sequences; approximately 93% were seen once. Sequencing input: CD4+ T cells from PBMCs. These TCRs come from a human donor with multiple sclerosis.

The chain recombines TRBV30 with TRBJ1-2; possible D gene TRBD1, 5 bases. Germline values: CDR1 GTSNPN, CDR2 SVGIG (reference sequence). CDR3 length equals 13 residues. V lost 3 bases, J lost 2 bases, and 10 bases lay in between. The CDR3 DNA reads as TGTGCCTGGAGCATTGGGGGGAACTATGGCTACACCTTC. Its translation: CAWSIGGNYGYTF.

The chain couples TRBV4-3 to TRBJ2-7; D call uncertain. V lost 0 bases and J lost 4, with 13 bases in between. Germline V gene sequence: CDR1 LGHNA, CDR2 YSLEER. The CDR3 has 15 amino acids. The CDR3 region has the DNA TGCGCCAGCAGCCAAGATATCGGTATCGGGTACGAGCAGTACTTC. Amino acids: CASSQDIGIGYEQYF.

This sequence joins TRBV20-1 and TRBJ2-5; TRBD1 matches at 9 bases. The CDR3 consists of 11 residues. J was trimmed by 14 bases and V by 4 bases; bases with no gene match: 8. CDR1 and CDR2 (germline): DFQATT, SNEGSKA (reference sequence). The CDR3 loop reads CSATQGQGVYF. As DNA, the CDR3 is TGCAGTGCTACACAGGGACAGGGTGTTTACTTC.

The chain couples TRBV19 to TRBJ1-6; D might be TRBD1 (6 bases). Germline V gives CDR1 LNHDA, CDR2 SQIVND (reference sequence). The V gene lost 9 bases and the J gene lost 11 bases, with 20 bases spanning the gap. The CDR3 covers 14 residues. This chain's CDR3 is CASRPRGQGTPLHF. In nucleotides, the CDR3 is TGTGCCAGCCGACCTCGGGGGCAGGGAACACCCCTCCACTTT.

The chain employs TRBV5-1 and TRBJ1-6; D may be TRBD1 (5 bases). The CDR3 length is 14 residues. Trimming left V 0 bases short and J 7 bases short, with 8 bases between. Germline V gene lookup returns CDR1 SGHRS and CDR2 YFSETQ. The CDR3 is CASSLVDKNSPLHF. The CDR3 DNA reads TGCGCCAGCAGCTTGGTGGACAAAAATTCACCCCTCCACTTT.

The rearrangement links TRBV25-1 to TRBJ2-3; D possibly corresponds to TRBD2 (6 bases). Germline loops: CDR1 MGHDK, CDR2 SYGVNS. The CDR3 runs 17 residues. V lost 5 bases and J 5 bases, leaving 23 bases between the germline ends. Here the CDR3 reads CASSRSRRVGVEDTQYF. CDR3 DNA sequence: TGTGCCAGCAGTCGGAGTAGGAGGGTGGGGGTGGAAGATACGCAGTATTTT. Based on the CDR3 plus reference TRBV25-1 and TRBJ2-3, the full variable domain is EADIYQTPRYLVIGTGKKITLECSQTMGHDKMYWYQQDPGMELHLIHYSYGVNSTEKGDLSSESTVSRIRTEHFPLTLESARPSHTSQYLCASSRSRRVGVEDTQYFGPGTRLTVL.

This chain uses TRBV5-1 with TRBJ2-5; possibly TRBD1 or TRBD2 for D (6 bases each). CDR1 is SGHRS and CDR2 is YFSETQ in the germline V gene. The germline V and J ends were trimmed by 4 bases and 4 bases, with 20 bases remaining between them. The CDR3 covers 16 residues. CDR3 in DNA: TGCGCCAGCAGCCCGGGGGAACCCAGGGGAGGAGAGACCCAGTACTTC. Translating it yields CASSPGEPRGGETQYF.

This rearrangement joins TRBV23-1 to TRBJ1-5, with unresolved D. TRBV23-1 has ORF status, its function being uncertain. V was pared by 4 bases and J by 5 bases, with 15 bases between. The CDR3 runs to 15 residues. The CDR3 sequence is CASSRRNQWDQPQHF. The DNA for the CDR3 is TGCGCCAGCAGTCGGAGGAATCAGTGGGATCAGCCCCAGCATTTT.

V and J are TRBV20-1 and TRBJ2-5; TRBD2 agrees at 15 bases. The V segment lost 6 bases and the J segment 5 bases; nucleotides outside the gene matches: 7. Germline CDR1 is DFQATT and CDR2 is SNEGSKA (reference sequence). CDR3 length: 15 residues. The CDR3 is CSARSGTSGGETQYF. As DNA, the CDR3 is TGCAGTGCCCGCTCCGGGACTAGCGGGGGGGAGACCCAGTACTTC.

This rearrangement joins TRBV11-1 to TRBJ1-3; D call uncertain. V was clipped by 0 bases and J by 0 bases, with 9 bases between them. CDR3 size: 16 residues. Germline values: CDR1 SGHAT, CDR2 FQDESV (reference sequence). The CDR3 loop reads CASSLALSRSGNTIYF. The CDR3 DNA sequence: TGTGCCAGCAGCTTAGCGCTTTCGCGCTCTGGAAACACCATATATTTT.

The chain employs TRBV30 and TRBJ2-7; the D gene is possibly TRBD1 (6 bases). With 0 bases removed from V and 0 bases from J, the gap between germline ends came to 18 bases. CDR3 length: 17 amino acids. Germline V CDR1 and CDR2: GTSNPN, SVGIG (reference sequence). CDR3 region: CAWSVVDGTQNSYEQYF. Written as DNA, the CDR3 is TGTGCCTGGAGTGTGGTAGACGGGACACAAAACTCCTACGAGCAGTACTTC.

V and J are TRBV7-2 and TRBJ2-5, with no clear D. Germline CDR1 reads SGHTA; CDR2 reads FQGNSA. Trimming stripped 4 bases from V and 5 bases from J, with 11 bases between. CDR3 size: 13 residues. The CDR3 sequence is CASSYQRMETQYF. The CDR3 bases are TGTGCCAGCAGCTACCAGAGGATGGAGACCCAGTACTTC. Full variable domain (outside the CDR3, taken from reference TRBV7-2 and TRBJ2-5): GAGVSQSPSNKVTEKGKDVELRCDPISGHTALYWYRQSLGQGLEFLIYFQGNSAPDKSGLPSDRFSAERTGGSVSTLTIQRTQQEDSAVYLCASSYQRMETQYFGPGTRLLVL.

The V and J genes are TRBV6-2 or TRBV6-3 and TRBJ2-3, with D hard to call. Germline assignment: CDR1 MNHEY and CDR2 SVGEGT. Trimming removed 7 bases from V and 1 base from J, with 12 bases in between. The CDR3 runs 14 residues. The CDR3 here is CASINPPGTDTQYF. As DNA, the CDR3 is TGTGCCAGCATCAACCCCCCAGGCACAGATACGCAGTATTTT.

This clonotype was seen a few times. The chain joins TRBV11-3 to TRBJ2-5; D might be TRBD2 (6 bases). Trimming stripped 1 base from V and 5 bases from J, with 8 bases between. This CDR3 has 13 residues. The germline V gene has CDR1 SGHNT and CDR2 YENEEA. The DNA for the CDR3 is TGTGCCAGCAGCTTAGGCGGGGTTGAGACCCAGTACTTC. Protein: CASSLGGVETQYF.

The genes are TRBV5-4 and TRBJ1-1, with TRBD1 identical over 8 bases. Germline CDR1 is SGHNT and CDR2 is YYREEE (reference sequence). With V trimmed by 6 bases and J by 5 bases, 12 bases remained unmatched. This CDR3 contains 15 residues. The CDR3: CASIKGLDRGTEAFF. CDR3 DNA sequence: TGTGCCAGCATCAAAGGACTAGACAGGGGAACTGAAGCTTTCTTT. The full variable domain, rest sourced from reference TRBV5-4 and TRBJ1-1, is ETGVTQSPTHLIKTRGQQVTLRCSSQSGHNTVSWYQQALGQGPQFIFQYYREEENGRGNFPPRFSGLQFPNYSSELNVNALELDDSALYLCASIKGLDRGTEAFFGQGTRLTVV.

This clonotype occurred once. The J gene is TRBJ2-2, the V gene TRBV20-1; TRBD1 aligns across 9 bases. This CDR3 contains 16 residues. With V trimmed by 1 base and J by 6 bases, 9 bases remained unmatched. In germline, CDR1 is DFQATT, CDR2 SNEGSKA (reference sequence). This CDR3 reads CSARVPGQGGSGELFF. The CDR3 DNA sequence: TGCAGTGCTAGAGTACCGGGACAGGGTGGTTCCGGGGAGCTGTTTTTT.

The chain has TRBV20-1 and TRBJ2-7; 11 positions agree with TRBD1. Germline V lookup: CDR1 DFQATT, CDR2 SNEGSKA (reference sequence). This CDR3 is 18 amino acids long. V shed 1 base and J 7 bases; nucleotides not matched to a gene: 18. The CDR3 reads CSARGSDRTGGTVGEQYF. CDR3 sequence (DNA): TGCAGTGCTAGAGGCTCTGACCGGACAGGGGGCACGGTGGGGGAGCAGTACTTC.

The V gene is TRBV18, the J gene TRBJ2-1; D gene uncertain. The CDR3 has 14 amino acids. V lost 3 bases to trimming and J lost 3 bases, with 9 bases between them. Germline CDR1 KGHSH, CDR2 LQKENI. CDR3 DNA: TGTGCCAGCTCACCGGTGGAGAGCTACAATGAGCAGTTCTTC. It is translated as CASSPVESYNEQFF.

This chain connects TRBV18 to TRBJ2-7; 9 bases match TRBD1. CDR1 is KGHSH and CDR2 is LQKENI in the germline V gene. Trimming removed 2 bases from V and 5 bases from J; junction bases left unmatched: 7. The CDR3 is 15 amino acids. The CDR3, as DNA: TGTGCCAGCTCACCAGGACAGGGGAGGTCTAACGAGCAGTACTTC. It yields the protein CASSPGQGRSNEQYF. Full variable domain (outside the CDR3, taken from reference TRBV18 and TRBJ2-7): NAGVMQNPRHLVRRRGQEARLRCSPMKGHSHVYWYRQLPEEGLKFMVYLQKENIIDESGMPKERFSAEFPKEGPSILRIQQVVRGDSAAYFCASSPGQGRSNEQYFGPGTRLTVT.

The chain links TRBV20-1 to TRBJ1-1, with D possibly matching TRBD1 (5 bases). Germline values: CDR1 DFQATT, CDR2 SNEGSKA (reference sequence). With 3 bases removed from V and 5 bases from J, the gap between germline ends came to 10 bases. The CDR3 consists of 12 residues. The CDR3 sequence is CSASRGETEAFF. The CDR3 DNA follows: TGCAGTGCTAGTAGGGGAGAAACTGAAGCTTTCTTT.

The V gene is TRBV20-1, the J gene TRBJ1-2, with D perhaps matching TRBD1 (6 bases). The germline V and J ends were trimmed by 5 bases and 6 bases, with 28 bases remaining between them. The CDR3 length is 17 residues. Looked up from germline, CDR1 is DFQATT and CDR2 is SNEGSKA (reference sequence). DNA of the CDR3: TGCAGTGCTTCCACACCTACCGGGACACCCTTTCTGGATGGCTACACCTTC. It translates to CSASTPTGTPFLDGYTF.

This chain connects TRBV6-4 to TRBJ1-5; possible D gene TRBD1, 5 bases. The CDR3 runs to 11 residues. Trimming left V 8 bases short and J 5 bases short, with 7 bases between. Germline CDR1 is MRHNA and CDR2 is SNTAGT. The CDR3 DNA is TGTGCCAGCCCCAGGGATCAGCCCCAGCATTTT. This codes for CASPRDQPQHF.

The CDR3 protein is CASRPRAGANSPLHF. The CDR3 DNA follows: TGTGCCAGCAGGCCCAGGGCGGGCGCCAATTCACCCCTCCACTTT. The V and J genes are TRBV12-3 or TRBV12-4 and TRBJ1-6; possibly TRBD1 for D (5 bases). Trimming cost V 6 bases and J 7 bases, with 16 bases left between them. CDR3 length equals 15 residues.

This rearrangement joins TRBV7-9 to TRBJ1-1; no clear D. The CDR3 length is 14 residues. V was trimmed by 0 bases and J by 3 bases, leaving 8 bases between them. Germline CDR1 and CDR2: SEHNR and FQNEAQ (reference sequence). CDR3 in DNA: TGTGCCAGCAGCTTAGCGTCAGTGGACACTGAAGCTTTCTTT. This gives the protein CASSLASVDTEAFF. The variable domain in full, with the rest retrieved from reference TRBV7-9 and TRBJ1-1, is DTGVSQNPRHKITKRGQNVTFRCDPISEHNRLYWYRQTLGQGPEFLTYFQNEAQLEKSRLLSDRFSAERPKGSFSTLEIQRTEQGDSAMYLCASSLASVDTEAFFGQGTRLTVV.

The V call is TRBV9, the J call TRBJ2-7; perhaps TRBD2 as D (7 bases). This CDR3 comprises 16 residues. V dropped 4 bases and J dropped 1 base, with 18 bases sitting between them. Germline V gene data show CDR1 as SGDLS and CDR2 as YYNGEE. CDR3 nucleotides: TGTGCCAGCAGCAAGGGGGAGGGTAGTATGTCCTACGAGCAGTACTTC. It translates to CASSKGEGSMSYEQYF.

The chain is built from TRBV20-1 and TRBJ2-7, with D possibly called TRBD1 or TRBD2 (5 bases each). V lost 0 bases, J lost 2 bases, and 11 bases lay in between. The CDR3 runs to 14 residues. CDR1 and CDR2 from the germline V gene are DFQATT and SNEGSKA (reference sequence). CDR3 in DNA: TGCAGTGCTAGAGATGGGACGGGGACCTACGAGCAGTACTTC. Its protein product is CSARDGTGTYEQYF.

This chain connects TRBV9 to TRBJ1-2; 9 bases map to TRBD1. Looked up from germline, CDR1 is SGDLS and CDR2 is YYNGEE. The CDR3 consists of 16 residues. V lost 0 bases, J lost 4 bases, and 7 bases stayed unmatched. For the CDR3, the DNA is TGTGCCAGCAGCGTAGACCCGGGACAGGGAGGCTATGGCTACACCTTC. This codes for CASSVDPGQGGYGYTF.

The chain couples TRBV5-4 to TRBJ2-7; D is possibly TRBD1 (7 bases). This CDR3 region has 14 residues. V lost 4 bases and J lost 3, with 14 bases in between. From germline, CDR1 is SGHNT and CDR2 YYREEE (reference sequence). The CDR3 DNA sequence: TGTGCCAGCAGCGGGAGGACAGGTCGCTACGAGCAGTACTTC. This codes for CASSGRTGRYEQYF.

The V call is TRBV5-1, the J call TRBJ2-5, with unresolved D. Germline V gene sequence: CDR1 SGHRS, CDR2 YFSETQ. V was cut by 8 bases and J by 0 bases, with 14 bases left in between. CDR3 length equals 14 residues. CDR3 sequence (DNA): TGCGCCAGAAGCCCGGACGGCTACCAAGAGACCCAGTACTTC. Amino acids: CARSPDGYQETQYF.

This clonotype was counted once. The genes are TRBV20-1 and TRBJ2-4; D tentatively fits TRBD1 or TRBD2 (5 bases each). CDR1 and CDR2 from the germline V gene are DFQATT and SNEGSKA (reference sequence). V lost 5 bases and J lost 6, with 14 bases in between. The CDR3 is 13 residues long. In nucleotides, the CDR3 is TGCAGTGCTGGGGACCTTCGGACAAACATTCAGTACTTC. Its translation is CSAGDLRTNIQYF.